This entry features one T cell receptor (beta chain) sequence. Recruits, aged roughly 18 to 90 years, lived in 24 US areas. Clinical history as reported by participants underpinned cohort assignment. V shed 6 bases and J 3 bases; nucleotides not matched to a gene: 6. Germline V gives CDR1 SNHLY, CDR2 FYNNEI. CDR3 length: 15 residues. Assay used: immunoSEQ multiplex PCR; TCRdb lists only in-frame clones, some missing. There are under 250,000 clones in the sample; just under 90% occur only once, and 3.5% to 4% lies in the top ten. The data originate from a study of blood T cell repertoires in COVID-19. Across the whole study: Samples taken during acute and convalescent COVID-19 were collected in the United States, Italy and Spain. T cells, B-cell-depleted T cells, or PBMCs supplied cDNA or gDNA.

This clonotype was obtained from a woman aged 30 to 39 with acute COVID-19. The material sequenced was PBMCs or T cells enriched from blood (not recorded which). The J gene is TRBJ2-1, the V gene TRBV2, with TRBD1 identical over 9 bases. The CDR3 is CASSPPGQGYNEQFF. The DNA of the CDR3 is TGTGCCAGCAGCCCTCCGGGACAGGGCTACAATGAGCAGTTCTTC.